This entry concerns a single T cell receptor (beta chain). The antigen is not known. CDR3 length: 14 residues. Per the germline V gene, CDR1 is SGHAT and CDR2 is FQDESV (reference sequence). V lost 3 bases, J lost 8 bases, and 16 bases lay in between. This sample is drawn from a study of shared clonotypes between healthy human individuals. About the study: The donor group consisted of two women and a few men, aged 18 to 49. Study-wide results and limits: Shared across a few donors were around 5% of the naive CD4 clonotypes.

CD4+ cells yielded CD45RA+ naive and CD45RA-negative memory subsets. Authors' analysis steps: Junction-only sequences without quality scores were provided by ImmunoSEQ, so filtering was different. Libraries were prepared by immunoSEQ multiplex PCR; TCRdb keeps only in-frame clonotypes and omits some of them. V and J calls and clone size follow that table, whereas D and trimming were derived from the DNA. Seen here are 2.3 million or so clones, 90% to 95% observed once, and the top ten hold 0.39%. The chain joins TRBV11-1 to TRBJ2-5; D not certain. Sample: naive CD4+ T cells from PBMCs. Stated subset: CD45RA+ positively selected. This TCR derives from a man younger than 35 in good health. Some clones in this sample may be carry-over from other donors' samples. Here the CDR3 reads CASSLGRHQGTQYF. CDR3 DNA sequence: TGTGCCAGCAGCTTGGGTCGACACCAAGGTACCCAGTACTTC.